This TCR beta chain was recorded in a study of cytomegalovirus exposure and HLA in healthy donors. Study-wide background: Earlier, 100 million or so unique TCR beta sequences were recovered from roughly 170 million T cells by an analysis. The study's findings and limits: The authors excluded some V segments, including TRBV6-2 and TRBV6-3, as indistinguishable. In an earlier analysis, productive rearrangement rates for most beta V segments clustered near 90% or 30%. There were reportedly fewer N-insertions in an Asian-associated ancestry cluster than the approximately 640-donor mean, in a later analysis.

The PCR ran on 60 Vbeta and 13 Jbeta primers. Generated by immunoSEQ multiplex PCR, the TCRdb table keeps only in-frame clones and is missing some. The sample has fewer than 250,000 clones, over 80% seen once. As regards this clone: Its specificity is not known.

The V gene end was trimmed by 8 bases and the J gene end by 6 bases; junction bases not matched to a gene: 15. CDR1 and CDR2 from the germline V gene are SNHLY and FYNNEI. The CDR3 spans 15 residues. Sequences were obtained from PBMCs. The sequence was collected from a woman in her fifties or sixties in good health and CMV-seropositive. This sequence joins TRBV2 and TRBJ2-7, with TRBD1 matching 8 bases. Here the CDR3 reads CASGSQGGPTVEQYF. CDR3 coding DNA: TGTGCCAGCGGATCACAGGGGGGCCCTACTGTCGAGCAGTACTTC. The whole variable domain, filled in from reference TRBV2 and TRBJ2-7, reads EPEVTQTPSHQVTQMGQEVILRCVPISNHLYFYWYRQILGQKVEFLVSFYNNEISEKSEIFDDQFSVERPDGSNFTLKIRSTKLEDSAMYFCASGSQGGPTVEQYFGPGTRLTVT.